This entry lists 32 T cell receptor beta chains sequenced from one sample in a study of long-term antiretroviral therapy in people with HIV. With survey level as its setting, the immunoSEQ assay was v3.0. Repertoires were generated with immunoSEQ multiplex PCR, while TCRdb's copy carries only in-frame clones and drops some. Among fewer than 30,000 clones listed, around four fifths were seen once. The specimen was unsorted PBMCs, collected about 2.7 years after starting antiretroviral therapy. The receptors come from a man aged 25 to 40 with HIV.

The J gene is TRBJ1-2, the V gene TRBV19; D remains ambiguous. CDR3 length: 13 residues. V shed 6 bases and J shed 7 bases, with 15 bases lying between them. Germline V gene data show CDR1 as LNHDA and CDR2 as SQIVND (reference sequence). CDR3 DNA sequence: TGTGCCAGTAGGTCGGGTGAGGCTTCTGGCTACACCTTC. It is translated as CASRSGEASGYTF.

The V gene is TRBV10-3, the J gene TRBJ2-7, with TRBD1 identical over 11 bases. CDR1 and CDR2 (germline): ENHRY, SYGVKD. Trimming removed 8 bases from V and 0 bases from J; junction bases left unmatched: 0. The CDR3 spans 13 residues. The CDR3 reads CAIGQGASYEQYF. The DNA of the CDR3 is TGTGCCATCGGACAGGGGGCCTCCTACGAGCAGTACTTC.

The chain combines TRBV19 with TRBJ1-2; D unresolved. Trimming took 6 bases from V and 3 from J, leaving 20 bases between them. The germline gives CDR1 LNHDA, CDR2 SQIVND (reference sequence). This CDR3 has 16 amino acids. The CDR3 spells CASSDSPLRRDYGYTF. As DNA, the CDR3 is TGTGCCAGTAGCGACTCTCCCCTTAGACGCGACTATGGCTACACCTTC.

The rearrangement links TRBV19 to TRBJ2-7, with D tentatively TRBD1 or TRBD2 (6 bases each). The CDR3 spans 16 residues. Trimming left V 4 bases short and J 5 bases short, with 21 bases between. CDR1 and CDR2 (germline): LNHDA, SQIVND (reference sequence). For the CDR3, the DNA is TGTGCCAGTAGTAAGCTGTCCGGGGGCACTGGGAACGAGCAGTACTTC. It specifies CASSKLSGGTGNEQYF.

CDR3 loop: CASSLLGGARQETQYF. In DNA form, the CDR3 reads TGTGCCAGCAGCTTACTGGGGGGAGCACGTCAAGAGACCCAGTACTTC. V is TRBV13 and J is TRBJ2-5; perhaps TRBD2 as D (6 bases). The V gene lost 2 bases and the J gene lost 2 bases, with 15 bases spanning the gap. This CDR3 region has 16 residues. Germline V gene sequence: CDR1 PRHDT, CDR2 FYEKMQ (reference sequence).

This clone was detected only a few times. V gene TRBV7-8 combines with J gene TRBJ2-7; D not certain. V was cut by 4 bases and J by 4 bases, with 8 bases left in between. This CDR3 comprises 12 residues. Germline CDR1 is SGHVS and CDR2 is FQNEAQ. This chain's CDR3 is CASSSRYYEQYF. The CDR3 DNA reads as TGTGCCAGCAGCTCCAGGTATTACGAGCAGTACTTC.

This chain links TRBV19 with TRBJ1-5; D is undetermined. Germline V gene data show CDR1 as LNHDA and CDR2 as SQIVND (reference sequence). The V and J ends lost 7 bases and 0 bases respectively, with 19 bases between them. This CDR3 is built from 17 residues. CDR3 bases: TGTGCCAGTAATGAACGGGGATCATGGAATAGCAATCAGCCCCAGCATTTT. The encoded protein is CASNERGSWNSNQPQHF.

DNA of the CDR3: TGTGCCAGCTCACCAGGACAGGGAGCCTACGAGCAGTACTTC. This encodes CASSPGQGAYEQYF. This chain uses TRBV18 with TRBJ2-7; the match to TRBD1 covers 8 bases. After removal of 2 bases from V and 2 bases from J, the junction contained 2 bases not matched to a gene. Germline V gene sequence: CDR1 KGHSH, CDR2 LQKENI. The CDR3 is 14 residues long.

V and J are TRBV5-1 and TRBJ1-4, with a tentative D call TRBD1 (6 bases). Germline V gene sequence: CDR1 SGHRS, CDR2 YFSETQ. CDR3 length equals 20 residues. V was trimmed by 4 bases and J by 0 bases, leaving 25 bases between them. CDR3 bases: TGCGCCAGCAGCCCTTGGATGGCGGTGGGGGCCAGGTCAACTAATGAAAAACTGTTTTTT. Protein sequence: CASSPWMAVGARSTNEKLFF.

The V gene is TRBV13, the J gene TRBJ2-2; no clear D. The germline CDR1 and CDR2 sequences are PRHDT and FYEKMQ (reference sequence). The CDR3 covers 14 residues. V dropped 7 bases and J dropped 2 bases, with 11 bases sitting between them. CDR3 DNA: TGTGCCAGCACCTCCCGGCGCAACACCGGGGAGCTGTTTTTT. Amino acids: CASTSRRNTGELFF.

The V and J genes are TRBV9 and TRBJ2-1; D uncertain. This CDR3 has 13 residues. Trimming removed 3 bases from V and 6 bases from J, with 10 bases in between. CDR1 is SGDLS, CDR2 YYNGEE, per germline. CDR3 nucleotide sequence: TGTGCCAGCAGCGACCGACTTATCAATGAGCAGTTCTTC. It translates to CASSDRLINEQFF.

The chain is built from TRBV27 and TRBJ2-7; D possibly uses TRBD1 or TRBD2 (5 bases each). V was clipped by 4 bases and J by 7 bases, with 29 bases between them. Germline CDR1 reads MNHEY; CDR2 reads SMNVEV (reference sequence). This CDR3 has 18 residues. CDR3 protein: CASSSSGTEGPWKREQYF. The CDR3 DNA reads TGTGCCAGCAGTTCTTCTGGGACCGAGGGTCCCTGGAAGAGGGAGCAGTACTTC.

This clone was seen a handful of times. The rearrangement links TRBV4-1 to TRBJ1-6, with unresolved D. This CDR3 contains 15 residues. Germline assignment: CDR1 MGHRA and CDR2 YSYEKL. The V and J ends lost 0 bases and 2 bases respectively, with 5 bases between them. CDR3 amino acids: CASSQEGTYNSPLHF. In nucleotides, the CDR3 is TGCGCCAGCAGCCAAGAAGGAACCTATAATTCACCCCTCCACTTT.

J is TRBJ2-7 and V is TRBV2, with 8 bases that match TRBD1. Germline CDR1 SNHLY, CDR2 FYNNEI. V dropped 5 bases and J dropped 5; count of bases not matched to a gene: 14. The CDR3 runs 16 residues. CDR3 sequence: CASSLPADRVGHEQYF. In DNA, the CDR3 is TGTGCCAGCAGTTTACCTGCGGACAGGGTAGGGCACGAGCAGTACTTC.

The chain carries TRBV4-3 and TRBJ2-3, with 7 nucleotides matching TRBD2. V dropped 4 bases and J dropped 0; count of bases not matched to a gene: 7. The germline V gene has CDR1 LGHNA and CDR2 YSLEER. The CDR3 loop spans 16 amino acids. In DNA, the CDR3 is TGCGCCAGCAGCCCATCCCTAGCGGAGAGCACAGATACGCAGTATTTT. As protein: CASSPSLAESTDTQYF.

The CDR3 bases are TGCGCCAGCAGCTTGGGACAGGGTCAGGCCTACGAGCAGTACTTC. Translation gives CASSLGQGQAYEQYF. The chain carries TRBV5-1 and TRBJ2-7, with 7 bases matching TRBD1. V was clipped by 0 bases and J by 2 bases; unmatched bases: 5. CDR1 SGHRS and CDR2 YFSETQ come from the germline V gene. This CDR3 has 15 amino acids.

This chain links TRBV6-1 with TRBJ2-4, with D possibly TRBD2 on 6 matching bases. Germline CDR1 reads MNHNS; CDR2 reads SASEGT. The CDR3 length is 14 residues. V dropped 0 bases and J dropped 3 bases, with 6 bases sitting between them. CDR3 protein: CASSEAGGKNIQYF. As DNA, the CDR3 is TGTGCCAGCAGTGAAGCGGGGGGCAAAAACATTCAGTACTTC.

The chain links TRBV4-1 to TRBJ2-5, with unresolved D. V was shortened by 4 bases and J by 2 bases, with 2 bases between the two germline ends. The CDR3 has 11 residues. Germline V CDR1 and CDR2: MGHRA, YSYEKL. The CDR3 is CASSRQETQYF. DNA for the CDR3: TGCGCCAGCAGCCGGCAAGAGACCCAGTACTTC.

The chain has TRBV30 and TRBJ2-1; D may be TRBD2 (6 bases). The germline V and J ends were trimmed by 2 bases and 10 bases, with 21 bases remaining between them. CDR1 and CDR2 from the germline V gene are GTSNPN and SVGIG (reference sequence). The CDR3 covers 15 residues. CDR3 protein: CAWSYGTSKGGEQFF. In nucleotides, the CDR3 is TGTGCCTGGAGTTATGGGACCTCTAAAGGAGGGGAGCAGTTCTTC.

The rearrangement joins TRBV9 to TRBJ1-2; no clear D. This CDR3 spans 15 amino acids. Trimming left V 5 bases short and J 1 base short, with 15 bases between. Germline lookup yields CDR1 SGDLS and CDR2 YYNGEE. The CDR3 DNA is TGTGCCAGCAGTGAAGCCGGTGGGCATAACTATGGCTACACCTTC. It encodes CASSEAGGHNYGYTF.

J is TRBJ2-3 and V is TRBV7-2, with 8 bases fitting TRBD2. Germline V CDR1 and CDR2: SGHTA, FQGNSA. The CDR3 sequence is 18 residues long. The V and J ends lost 4 bases and 0 bases, in that order; junction bases with no gene match: 12. This CDR3 is CASSSRSPGLGSTDTQYF. CDR3 nucleotide sequence: TGTGCCAGCAGCTCCCGATCTCCGGGACTAGGGAGCACAGATACGCAGTATTTT.

The V call is TRBV19, the J call TRBJ2-1, with D perhaps matching TRBD1 or TRBD2 (5 bases each). The CDR3 is 13 amino acids. Germline V CDR1 and CDR2: LNHDA, SQIVND (reference sequence). V was clipped by 6 bases and J by 5 bases, with 11 bases between them. CDR3 in amino acids: CASSSVGDNEQFF. In DNA form, the CDR3 reads TGTGCCAGTAGCTCCGTGGGGGACAATGAGCAGTTCTTC.

About this clone itself: This CDR3 is also generated by other DNA sequences in the sample. The CDR3 DNA sequence: TGTGCCAGCAGTTTACTTGGGGGAAATCAGCCCCAGCATTTT. Translating gives CASSLLGGNQPQHF. The V gene is TRBV28, the J gene TRBJ1-5, with D possibly TRBD1 on 5 matching bases. There are 14 residues in the CDR3. Per germline, CDR1 MDHEN and CDR2 SYDVKM. V lost 2 bases to trimming and J lost 4 bases, with 9 bases between them. Full variable domain (remainder filled in from reference TRBV28 and TRBJ1-5): DVKVTQSSRYLVKRTGEKVFLECVQDMDHENMFWYRQDPGLGLRLIYFSYDVKMKEKGDIPEGYSVSREKKERFSLILESASTNQTSMYLCASSLLGGNQPQHFGDGTRLSIL.

The rearrangement uses TRBV29-1 and TRBJ1-2; TRBD1 matches 9 bases. Germline V gene lookup returns CDR1 SQVTM and CDR2 ANQGSEA. CDR3 length: 13 residues. V lost 7 bases to trimming and J lost 4 bases; unmatched junction nucleotides: 7. CDR3 in amino acids: CSAGTGPGYGYTF. In nucleotides, the CDR3 is TGCAGCGCCGGGACAGGGCCCGGCTATGGCTACACCTTC.

The V call is TRBV5-1, the J call TRBJ2-2; the D gene is possibly TRBD1 (5 bases). CDR3 length equals 16 residues. Germline values: CDR1 SGHRS, CDR2 YFSETQ. The germline V and J ends were trimmed by 4 bases and 0 bases, with 13 bases remaining between them. The CDR3 sequence: CASSIRTTANTGELFF. In nucleotides, the CDR3 is TGCGCCAGCAGCATAAGGACGACAGCGAACACCGGGGAGCTGTTTTTT. The whole variable domain, remainder taken from reference TRBV5-1 and TRBJ2-2, is KAGVTQTPRYLIKTRGQQVTLSCSPISGHRSVSWYQQTPGQGLQFLFEYFSETQRNKGNFPGRFSGRQFSNSRSEMNVSTLELGDSALYLCASSIRTTANTGELFFGEGSRLTVL.

The table lists this clone with a few counts. This rearrangement joins TRBV2 to TRBJ1-4, with D possibly matching TRBD1 (6 bases). Per germline, CDR1 SNHLY and CDR2 FYNNEI. V was pared by 0 bases and J by 5 bases, with 13 bases between. There are 16 residues in the CDR3. The CDR3 nucleotides are TGTGCCAGCAGTGAAGCGGTGACAGGAAGGAATGAAAAACTGTTTTTT. Translated, it gives CASSEAVTGRNEKLFF.

This clone is medium-sized. The V call is TRBV19, the J call TRBJ1-2, with 7 bases matching TRBD1. V lost 5 bases and J lost 0; bases outside the gene matches: 6. Germline CDR1 is LNHDA and CDR2 is SQIVND (reference sequence). The CDR3 loop spans 15 amino acids. The CDR3 region is CASSVDRQANYGYTF. The CDR3 bases are TGTGCCAGTAGTGTGGACAGGCAAGCTAACTATGGCTACACCTTC.

The rearrangement uses TRBV19 and TRBJ1-5, with D perhaps matching TRBD1 (6 bases). Trimming cost V 3 bases and J 3 bases, with 9 bases left between them. The length of the CDR3 is 14 residues. Germline CDR1 and CDR2: LNHDA and SQIVND (reference sequence). CDR3 sequence (DNA): TGTGCCAGTAGTATCCGGGACAACAATCAGCCCCAGCATTTT. Residues: CASSIRDNNQPQHF.

This clone appeared a few times. This rearrangement joins TRBV5-4 to TRBJ2-7, with D perhaps matching TRBD2 (5 bases). The CDR3 consists of 12 residues. V lost 4 bases and J 6 bases, leaving 11 bases between the germline ends. Per germline, CDR1 SGHNT and CDR2 YYREEE (reference sequence). CDR3 residues: CASSQRGSEQYF. The DNA for the CDR3 is TGTGCCAGCAGCCAACGAGGGAGCGAGCAGTACTTC.

V is TRBV28 and J is TRBJ2-7; TRBD1 matches 7 bases. V was clipped by 7 bases and J by 7 bases; unmatched bases: 13. Germline loops: CDR1 MDHEN, CDR2 SYDVKM. This CDR3 has 14 amino acids. The CDR3 DNA is TGTGCCAGCAAACAGACAGGGACGCTGAGAGAGCAGTACTTC. Translated: CASKQTGTLREQYF.

CDR3 in amino acids: CASSLGSGQFF. The CDR3 region has the DNA TGTGCCAGCAGCTTAGGGTCCGGGCAGTTCTTC. V and J are TRBV7-6 and TRBJ2-1; no clear D. The ends were cut back, 1 base at V and 12 bases at J, with 7 bases in the middle. The CDR3 spans 11 residues. Looked up from germline, CDR1 is SGHVS and CDR2 is FNYEAQ.

This chain joins TRBV18 and TRBJ1-2; the D is unclear. CDR1 is KGHSH and CDR2 is LQKENI in the germline V gene. CDR3 size: 17 residues. With 6 bases removed from V and 3 bases from J, the gap between germline ends came to 23 bases. The CDR3 DNA sequence: TGTGCCAGCTCCCCGGGCCTGTCGCCGGGCGGACACTATGGCTACACCTTC. Protein product: CASSPGLSPGGHYGYTF. The variable domain in full, with the rest retrieved from reference TRBV18 and TRBJ1-2, is NAGVMQNPRHLVRRRGQEARLRCSPMKGHSHVYWYRQLPEEGLKFMVYLQKENIIDESGMPKERFSAEFPKEGPSILRIQQVVRGDSAAYFCASSPGLSPGGHYGYTFGSGTRLTVV.